This TCR beta chain was recovered during a study of human T cells and chemical hapten exposure. The overall study: A 2 cm by 2 cm inner upper arm patch received 2% DPC for sensitization. TCR yields differed between samples (mainly from small differences in pooled library volume).

This sample's time point: patch test 2, 6 weeks after DPC sensitization. Treatment: therapeutic diphenylcyclopropenone sensitization with weekly scalp DPC. MiXCR, applied by TCRdb to the RACE reads, yields one record per CDR3 protein. The repertoire holds 85,000 to 95,000 distinct CDR3 sequences, approximately 9.9% seen once, with roughly 2.3% in the top ten. Trimming removed 1 base at V and 5 bases at J, with 11 bases between. The CDR3 extends over 14 amino acids. The germline V gene encodes CDR1 SNHLY and CDR2 FYNNEI. Source: whole blood, taken in connection with sensitization to the hapten diphenylcyclopropenone (DPC). This sequence was found in a man between 40 and 49 years old with alopecia areata. Some clones in this sample may be carry-over from other donors' samples. This chain connects TRBV2 to TRBJ1-1; D perhaps matches TRBD1 (5 bases). The CDR3 DNA follows: TGTGCCAGCAGTGAAGTTGGTAGGGGAACTGAAGCTTTCTTT. Amino acids: CASSEVGRGTEAFF.